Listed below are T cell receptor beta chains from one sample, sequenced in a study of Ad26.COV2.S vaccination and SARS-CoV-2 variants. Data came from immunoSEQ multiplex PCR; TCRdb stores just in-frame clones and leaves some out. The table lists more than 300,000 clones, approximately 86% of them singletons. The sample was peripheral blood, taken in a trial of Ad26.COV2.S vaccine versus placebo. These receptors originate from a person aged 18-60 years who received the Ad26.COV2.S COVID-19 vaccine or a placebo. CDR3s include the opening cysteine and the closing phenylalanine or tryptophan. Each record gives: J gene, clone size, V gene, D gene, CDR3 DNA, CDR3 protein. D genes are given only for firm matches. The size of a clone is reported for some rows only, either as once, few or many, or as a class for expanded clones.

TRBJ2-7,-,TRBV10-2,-,TGCGCCAGCGGACCCGGGATCTTGACTTTC,CASGPGILTF
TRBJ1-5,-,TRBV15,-,TGTGCCACCAGCATCGGGTTGGAGGTTAGGCCCCAGCATTTT,CATSIGLEVRPQHF
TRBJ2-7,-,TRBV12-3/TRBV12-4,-,TGTGCCAGCAGTTTTGGGGGATCCTACGAGCAGTACTTC,CASSFGGSYEQYF
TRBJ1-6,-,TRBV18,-,TGTGCCAGCTCATACGGCGGGGACCGGGGTTCACCCCTCCACTTT,CASSYGGDRGSPLHF
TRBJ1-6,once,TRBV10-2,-,TGCGCCAGCAGTGAACCTGGGCCCGATTCACCCCTCCACTTT,CASSEPGPDSPLHF
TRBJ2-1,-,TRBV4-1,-,TGCGCCAGCACCACAAGGCCGGGCAATGAGCAGTTCTTC,CASTTRPGNEQFF
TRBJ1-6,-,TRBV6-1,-,TGTGCCAGCAGTGAAGTGGGGACTTCACCACCCCTCCACTTT,CASSEVGTSPPLHF
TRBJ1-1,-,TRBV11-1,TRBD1,TGTGCCAGCAGCCGGGGACAGCGAATGGCTGAAGCTTTCTTT,CASSRGQRMAEAFF
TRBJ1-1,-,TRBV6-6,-,TGTGCCAGCAGTCCCCTCAGGGTGGGCACTGAAGCTTTCTTT,CASSPLRVGTEAFF
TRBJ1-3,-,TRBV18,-,TGTGCCAGCTCGTCTAGGGGGACTAGCTCTGGAAACACCATATATTTT,CASSSRGTSSGNTIYF
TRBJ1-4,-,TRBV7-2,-,TGTGCCAGCAGCATCAACCGGGACCAGGTCGTAAAACTGTTTTTT,CASSINRDQVVKLFF
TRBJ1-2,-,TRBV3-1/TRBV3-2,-,TGTGCCAGCAGCCGAGTCAGAGACGGCTACACCTTC,CASSRVRDGYTF
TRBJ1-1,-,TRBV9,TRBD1,TGTGCCAGCAGTGGCAGGGGGGAAGCTTTCTTT,CASSGRGEAFF
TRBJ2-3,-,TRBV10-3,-,TGTGCCACCCTACGCGGTGAGCCCGGCACAGATACGCAGTATTTT,CATLRGEPGTDTQYF
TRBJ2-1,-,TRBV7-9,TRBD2,TGTGCCAGCAGCTTGCCGGGGGGCAATGAGCAGTTCTTC,CASSLPGGNEQFF
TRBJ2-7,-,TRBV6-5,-,TGTGCCAGCAGTTTCAATTGGGGAGGAGAAAACGAGCAGTACTTC,CASSFNWGGENEQYF
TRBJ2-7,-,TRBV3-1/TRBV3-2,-,TGTGCCAGCAGCCACTCCTACATGGGCTCCTACGAGCAGTACTTC,CASSHSYMGSYEQYF
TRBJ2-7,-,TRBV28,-,TGTGCCAGCAGCCAGGGTGGGGAGCAGTACTTC,CASSQGGEQYF
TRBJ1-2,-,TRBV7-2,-,TGTGCCAGCAGCTTAGTCGGGGCCTATGGCTACACCTTC,CASSLVGAYGYTF
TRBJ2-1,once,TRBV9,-,TGTGCCAGCAGTCTGACCCGGGGCCTCAACTACAATGAGCAGTTCTTC,CASSLTRGLNYNEQFF
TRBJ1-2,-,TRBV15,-,TGTGCCACCAGTACCGATAGGGCGGATGGCTACACCTTC,CATSTDRADGYTF
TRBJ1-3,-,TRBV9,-,TGTGCCAGCAGCAGCCGGGATTTTACTGGAAACACCATATATTTT,CASSSRDFTGNTIYF